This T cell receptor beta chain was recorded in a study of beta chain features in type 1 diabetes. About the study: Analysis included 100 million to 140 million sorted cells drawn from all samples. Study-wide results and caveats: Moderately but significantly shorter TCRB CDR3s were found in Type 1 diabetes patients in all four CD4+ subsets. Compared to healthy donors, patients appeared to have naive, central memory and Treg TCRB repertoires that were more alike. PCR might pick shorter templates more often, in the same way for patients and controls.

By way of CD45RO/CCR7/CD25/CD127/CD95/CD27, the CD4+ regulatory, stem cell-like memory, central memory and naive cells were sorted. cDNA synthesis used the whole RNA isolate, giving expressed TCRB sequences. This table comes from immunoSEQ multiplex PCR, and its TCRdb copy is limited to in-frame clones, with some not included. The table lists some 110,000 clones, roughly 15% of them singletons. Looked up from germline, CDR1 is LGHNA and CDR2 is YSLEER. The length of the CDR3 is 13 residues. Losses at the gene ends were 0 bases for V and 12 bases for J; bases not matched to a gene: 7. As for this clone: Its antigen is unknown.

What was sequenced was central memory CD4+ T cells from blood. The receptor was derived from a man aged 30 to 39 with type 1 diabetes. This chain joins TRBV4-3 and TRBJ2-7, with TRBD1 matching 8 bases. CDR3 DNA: TGCGCCAGCAGCCAAGACCAACAGGGGGTTCTGTACTTC. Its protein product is CASSQDQQGVLYF.